This entry lists 3 T cell receptor beta chains sequenced from one sample in a study of blood T cell repertoires in COVID-19. Clones were sequenced by immunoSEQ multiplex PCR, and TCRdb holds only the in-frame ones, with some missing. The sample has about 120,000 clones, 84% seen once. What was sequenced was PBMCs or T cells enriched from blood (not recorded which). All receptors derive from a woman aged 25-40 years who had recovered from COVID-19.

The J gene is TRBJ2-3, the V gene TRBV7-3, with D possibly matching TRBD2 (6 bases). Germline CDR1 and CDR2: SGHTA and FQGTGA. Trimming shortened V by 2 bases and J by 0 bases, and 9 bases separated the two germline ends. CDR3 length equals 15 residues. CDR3 amino acids: CASSLAGPSTDTQYF. CDR3 sequence (DNA): TGTGCCAGCAGCTTAGCGGGACCTAGCACAGATACGCAGTATTTT.

This clone was detected only once. The rearrangement uses TRBV7-7 and TRBJ2-7; the D is unclear. Germline values: CDR1 SSHAT, CDR2 FNYEAQ (reference sequence). Trimming left V 1 base short and J 4 bases short, with 8 bases between. The CDR3 runs 13 residues. CDR3 region: CASSLGLGYEQYF. CDR3 nucleotides: TGTGCCAGCAGCTTAGGTCTAGGTTACGAGCAGTACTTC.

This clone came up many times. Other DNA sequences in the same sample also yield this CDR3. V is TRBV4-1 and J is TRBJ1-2; 7 nucleotides align to TRBD1. The V gene end was trimmed by 4 bases and the J gene end by 4 bases; junction bases not matched to a gene: 6. The V gene's germline CDR1 is MGHRA and CDR2 YSYEKL. The CDR3 runs 14 residues. The CDR3, as DNA: TGCGCCAGCAGCCCACCGGGACAGCCCTATGGCTACACCTTC. Translating it yields CASSPPGQPYGYTF.